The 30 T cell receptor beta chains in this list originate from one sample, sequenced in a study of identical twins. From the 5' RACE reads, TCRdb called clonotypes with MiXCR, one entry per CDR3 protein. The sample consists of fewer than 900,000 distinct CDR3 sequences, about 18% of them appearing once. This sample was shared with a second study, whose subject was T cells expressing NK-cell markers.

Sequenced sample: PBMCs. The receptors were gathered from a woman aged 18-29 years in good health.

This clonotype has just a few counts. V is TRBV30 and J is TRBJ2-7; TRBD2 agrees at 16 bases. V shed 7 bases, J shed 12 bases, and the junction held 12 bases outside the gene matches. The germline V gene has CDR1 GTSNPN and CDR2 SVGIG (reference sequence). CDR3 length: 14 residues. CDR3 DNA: TGTGCCTCCGCCGCCGGGACTAGCGGGAGGGCCCCGTACTTC. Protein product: CASAAGTSGRAPYF.

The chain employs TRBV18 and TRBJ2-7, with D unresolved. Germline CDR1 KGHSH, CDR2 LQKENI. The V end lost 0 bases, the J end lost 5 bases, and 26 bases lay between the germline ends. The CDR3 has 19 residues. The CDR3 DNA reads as TGTGCCAGCTCACCACCGAACGGATTCTTCCGACGGCCCCTAGACGAGCAGTACTTC. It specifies CASSPPNGFFRRPLDEQYF.

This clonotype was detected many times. CDR3 residues: CASSLGNRENTEAFF. The CDR3 coding sequence is TGTGCCAGCAGCTTAGGGAACAGGGAGAACACTGAAGCTTTCTTT. The chain recombines TRBV7-9 with TRBJ1-1; maybe TRBD1 (6 bases). Trimming took 1 base from V and 1 from J, leaving 10 bases between them. CDR1 and CDR2 (germline): SEHNR, FQNEAQ (reference sequence). The CDR3 has 15 amino acids.

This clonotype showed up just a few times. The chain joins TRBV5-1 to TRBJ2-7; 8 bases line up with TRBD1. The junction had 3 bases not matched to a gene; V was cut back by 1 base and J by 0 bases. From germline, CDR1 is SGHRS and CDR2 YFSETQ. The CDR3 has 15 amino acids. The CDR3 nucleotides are TGCGCCAGCAGCTTGTATGGGACAGGCTCCTACGAGCAGTACTTC. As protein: CASSLYGTGSYEQYF.

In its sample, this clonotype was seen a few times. The CDR3, as DNA: TGCGCCAGCAGCTTGACTGGGGACAGTCGAATCTATGGCTACACCTTC. Encoded protein: CASSLTGDSRIYGYTF. This chain connects TRBV5-1 to TRBJ1-2; 7 nucleotides line up with TRBD1. CDR1 is SGHRS and CDR2 is YFSETQ in the germline V gene. This CDR3 comprises 16 residues. V lost 1 base to trimming and J lost 4 bases; unmatched junction nucleotides: 10.

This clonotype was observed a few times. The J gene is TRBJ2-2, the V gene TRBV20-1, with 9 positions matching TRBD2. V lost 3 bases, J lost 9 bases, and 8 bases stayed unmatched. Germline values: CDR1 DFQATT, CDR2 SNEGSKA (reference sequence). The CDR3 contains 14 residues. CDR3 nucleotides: TGCAGTGCTAGCTCGGCGGGAGGGCCCAGGGAGCTGTTTTTT. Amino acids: CSASSAGGPRELFF.

The CDR3 loop is CASSSQGAPYEQYF. Written as DNA, the CDR3 is TGTGCCAGCAGCTCACAGGGGGCCCCCTACGAGCAGTACTTC. This chain joins TRBV7-3 and TRBJ2-7; 9 nucleotides agree with TRBD1. Unmatched junction bases numbered 3, after V lost 4 bases and J lost 2 bases. Germline lookup yields CDR1 SGHTA and CDR2 FQGTGA. The CDR3 runs 14 residues.

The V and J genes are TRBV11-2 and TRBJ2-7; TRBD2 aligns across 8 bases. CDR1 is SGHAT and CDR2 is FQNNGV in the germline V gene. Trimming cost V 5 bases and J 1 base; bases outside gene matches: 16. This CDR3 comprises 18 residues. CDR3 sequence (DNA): TGTGCCAGCAGCCCGCTTTCGCCTGGGACTAGTATTTCCTACGAGCAGTACTTC. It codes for CASSPLSPGTSISYEQYF.

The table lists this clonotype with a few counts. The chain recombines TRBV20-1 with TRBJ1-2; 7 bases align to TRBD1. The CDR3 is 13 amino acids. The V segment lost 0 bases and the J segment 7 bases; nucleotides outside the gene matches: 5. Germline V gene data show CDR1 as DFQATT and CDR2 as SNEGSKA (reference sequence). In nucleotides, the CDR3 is TGCAGTGCTAGAGATGAACAGGGGTTTGGCTACACCTTC. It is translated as CSARDEQGFGYTF.

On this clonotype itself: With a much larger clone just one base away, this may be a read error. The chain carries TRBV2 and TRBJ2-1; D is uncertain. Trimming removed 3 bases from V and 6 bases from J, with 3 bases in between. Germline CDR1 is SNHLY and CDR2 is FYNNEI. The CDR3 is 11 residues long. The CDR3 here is CASSDFNEQFF. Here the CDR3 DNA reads TGTGCCAGCAGTGACTTCAATGAGCAGTTCTTC.

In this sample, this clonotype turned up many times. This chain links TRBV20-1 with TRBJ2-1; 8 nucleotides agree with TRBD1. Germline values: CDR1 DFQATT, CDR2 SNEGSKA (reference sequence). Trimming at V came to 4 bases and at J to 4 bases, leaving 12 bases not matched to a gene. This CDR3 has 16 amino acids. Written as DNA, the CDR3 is TGCAGTGCTACCCCCATGACAGGGGCGAATTACAATGAGCAGTTCTTC. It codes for CSATPMTGANYNEQFF.

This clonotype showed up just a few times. The CDR3 sequence is CASSLRWAGRNTIYF. CDR3 nucleotides: TGTGCCAGCAGCTTACGTTGGGCCGGTCGAAACACCATATATTTT. V usage is TRBV7-2 and J usage is TRBJ1-3; D is undetermined. V was cut by 2 bases and J by 5 bases, with 13 bases left in between. The CDR3 has 15 amino acids. Germline assignment: CDR1 SGHTA and CDR2 FQGNSA.

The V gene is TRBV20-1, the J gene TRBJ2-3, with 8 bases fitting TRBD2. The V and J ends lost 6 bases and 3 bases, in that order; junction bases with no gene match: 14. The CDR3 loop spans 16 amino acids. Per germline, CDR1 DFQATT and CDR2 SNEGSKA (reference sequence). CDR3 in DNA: TGCAGTGCGAAGATAGCGGGGTGGGTGATGACAGATACGCAGTATTTT. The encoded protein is CSAKIAGWVMTDTQYF.

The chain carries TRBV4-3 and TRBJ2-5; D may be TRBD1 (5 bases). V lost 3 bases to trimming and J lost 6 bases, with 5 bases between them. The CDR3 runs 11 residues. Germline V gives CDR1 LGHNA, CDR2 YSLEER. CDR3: CASSQGQTQYF. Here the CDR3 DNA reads TGCGCCAGCAGCCAGGGGCAGACCCAGTACTTC.

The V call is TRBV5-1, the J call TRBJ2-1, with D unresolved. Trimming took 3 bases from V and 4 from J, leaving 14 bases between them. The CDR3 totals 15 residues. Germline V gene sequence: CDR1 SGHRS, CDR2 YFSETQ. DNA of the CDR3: TGCGCCAGCAGCTGGTTGAAGGCACTATACAATGAGCAGTTCTTC. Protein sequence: CASSWLKALYNEQFF.

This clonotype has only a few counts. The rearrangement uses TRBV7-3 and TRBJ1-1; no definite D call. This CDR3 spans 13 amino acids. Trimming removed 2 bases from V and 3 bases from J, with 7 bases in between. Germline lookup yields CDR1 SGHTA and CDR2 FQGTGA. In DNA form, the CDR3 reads TGTGCCAGCAGCTTAGGGGTATACACTGAAGCTTTCTTT. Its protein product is CASSLGVYTEAFF.

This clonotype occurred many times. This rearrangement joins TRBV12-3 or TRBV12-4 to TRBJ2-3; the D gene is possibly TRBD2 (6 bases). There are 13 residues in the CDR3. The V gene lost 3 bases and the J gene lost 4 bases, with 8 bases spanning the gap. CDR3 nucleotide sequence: TGTGCCAGCAGTTTGACTAGAGCAGATACGCAGTATTTT. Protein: CASSLTRADTQYF.

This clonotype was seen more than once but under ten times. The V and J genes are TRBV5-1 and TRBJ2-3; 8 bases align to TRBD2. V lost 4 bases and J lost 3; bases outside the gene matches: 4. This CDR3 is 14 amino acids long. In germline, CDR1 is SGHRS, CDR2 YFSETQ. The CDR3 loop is CASSVAGLTDTQYF. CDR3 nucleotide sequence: TGCGCCAGCAGCGTAGCGGGATTAACAGATACGCAGTATTTT.

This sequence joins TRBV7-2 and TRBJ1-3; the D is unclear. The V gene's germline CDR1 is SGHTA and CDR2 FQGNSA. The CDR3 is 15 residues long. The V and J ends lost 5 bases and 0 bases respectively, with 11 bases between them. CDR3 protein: CASSLGPASGNTIYF. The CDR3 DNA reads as TGTGCCAGCAGCCTTGGGCCCGCCTCTGGAAACACCATATATTTT.

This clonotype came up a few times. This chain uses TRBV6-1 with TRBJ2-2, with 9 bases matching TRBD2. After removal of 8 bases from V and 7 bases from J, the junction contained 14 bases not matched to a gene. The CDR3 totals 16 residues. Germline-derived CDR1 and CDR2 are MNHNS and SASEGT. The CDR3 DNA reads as TGTGCCAGCTCGAGCGGGAGCGGGGGGCTGAGCGGGGAGCTGTTTTTT. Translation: CASSSGSGGLSGELFF.

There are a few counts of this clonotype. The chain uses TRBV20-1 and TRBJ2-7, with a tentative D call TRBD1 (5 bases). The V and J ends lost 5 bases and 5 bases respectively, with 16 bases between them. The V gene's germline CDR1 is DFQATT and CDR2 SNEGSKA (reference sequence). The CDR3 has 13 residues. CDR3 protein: CSAGRQGMNEQYF. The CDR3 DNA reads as TGCAGTGCTGGACGCCAGGGCATGAACGAGCAGTACTTC.

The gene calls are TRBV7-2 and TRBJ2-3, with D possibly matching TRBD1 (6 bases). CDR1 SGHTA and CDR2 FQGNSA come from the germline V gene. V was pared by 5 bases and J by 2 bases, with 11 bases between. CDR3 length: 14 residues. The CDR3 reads CASSRDRFTDTQYF. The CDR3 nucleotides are TGTGCCAGCAGCCGCGACAGGTTCACAGATACGCAGTATTTT.

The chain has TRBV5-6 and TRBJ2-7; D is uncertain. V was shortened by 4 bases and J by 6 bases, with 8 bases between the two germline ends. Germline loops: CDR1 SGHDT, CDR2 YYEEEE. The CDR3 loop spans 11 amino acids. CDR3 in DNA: TGTGCCAGCAGCAAAGACGGCGAGCAGTACTTC. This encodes CASSKDGEQYF.

The CDR3 DNA is TGTGCCAGCAGTTTCGGGGACAGGGTTTACGAGCAGTACTTC. Amino acids: CASSFGDRVYEQYF. The chain employs TRBV11-3 and TRBJ2-7; the match to TRBD1 covers 9 bases. Trimming took 6 bases from V and 4 from J; bases not matched to a gene: 7. Germline-derived CDR1 and CDR2 are SGHNT and YENEEA. This CDR3 spans 14 amino acids.

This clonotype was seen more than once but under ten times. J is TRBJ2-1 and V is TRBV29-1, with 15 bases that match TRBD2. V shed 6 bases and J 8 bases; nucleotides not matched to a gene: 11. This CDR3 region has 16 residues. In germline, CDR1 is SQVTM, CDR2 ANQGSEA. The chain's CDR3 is CSVRGLAGGRSDEQFF. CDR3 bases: TGCAGCGTACGAGGACTAGCGGGAGGGCGTTCGGATGAGCAGTTCTTC.

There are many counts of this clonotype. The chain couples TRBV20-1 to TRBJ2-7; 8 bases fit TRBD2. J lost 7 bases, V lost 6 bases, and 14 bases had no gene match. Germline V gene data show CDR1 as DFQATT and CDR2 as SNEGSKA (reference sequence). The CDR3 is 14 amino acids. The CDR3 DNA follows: TGCAGTGCCCTCTCGGGTAGCGGGACTGGTGAGCAGTACTTC. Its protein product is CSALSGSGTGEQYF.

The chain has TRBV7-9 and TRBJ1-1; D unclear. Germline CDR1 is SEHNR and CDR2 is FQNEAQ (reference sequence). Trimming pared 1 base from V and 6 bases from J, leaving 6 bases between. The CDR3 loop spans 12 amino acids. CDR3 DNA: TGTGCCAGCAGCTTAGTAGAGGCTGAAGCTTTCTTT. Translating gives CASSLVEAEAFF.

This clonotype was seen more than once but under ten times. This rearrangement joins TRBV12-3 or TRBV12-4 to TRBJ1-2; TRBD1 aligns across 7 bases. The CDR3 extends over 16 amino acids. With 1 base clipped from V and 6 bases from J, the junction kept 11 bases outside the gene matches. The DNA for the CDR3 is TGTGCCAGCAGTTTAGAAGGGGGAGGGGGCAAAGATGGCTACACCTTC. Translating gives CASSLEGGGGKDGYTF.

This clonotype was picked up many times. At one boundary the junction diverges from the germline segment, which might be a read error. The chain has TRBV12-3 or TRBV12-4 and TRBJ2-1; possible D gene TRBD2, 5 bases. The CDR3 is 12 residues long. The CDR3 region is CASSFSGDEQFF. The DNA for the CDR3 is TGCGCCAGCAGCTTCTCCGGGGATGAGCAGTTCTTC.

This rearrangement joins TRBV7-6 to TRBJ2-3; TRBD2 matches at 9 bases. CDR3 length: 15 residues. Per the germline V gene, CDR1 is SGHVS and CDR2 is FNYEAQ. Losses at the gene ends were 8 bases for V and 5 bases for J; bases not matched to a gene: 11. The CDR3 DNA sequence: TGTGCCAGCTCCCTAGCGGGGACCGCAGGAGATACGCAGTATTTT. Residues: CASSLAGTAGDTQYF.